This TCR beta chain appears in the sequencing data of a study of blood T cell repertoires in COVID-19. Participant ages covered about 18 to 90 years across 24 US areas. Profiled with immunoSEQ multiplex PCR; TCRdb holds only in-frame clones, not every one. The top ten clones hold 9.1% of a sample with almost 250,000 clones, approximately 85% of them seen once. V shed 3 bases, J shed 6 bases, and the junction held 5 bases outside the gene matches. There are 15 residues in the CDR3. Germline CDR1 KGHSH, CDR2 LQKENI. The TCR originated in a woman in her 50s with acute COVID-19. Material: PBMCs or T cells enriched from blood (not recorded which). This sequence joins TRBV18 and TRBJ1-4, with TRBD1 matching over 9 bases. The CDR3 nucleotides are TGTGCCAGCTCACCCTCGGGACAGGGATATGAAAAACTGTTTTTT. It codes for CASSPSGQGYEKLFF.